The T cell receptor (beta chain) described here comes from a study of cytomegalovirus exposure and HLA in healthy donors. CDR1 and CDR2 from the germline V gene are SGDLS and YYNGEE. This CDR3 contains 16 residues. Trimming stripped 0 bases from V and 6 bases from J, with 15 bases between. The PCR ran on 60 Vbeta and 13 Jbeta primers. In the authors' workflow: Per a later analysis, the number of unique TCR beta chains was around 79 million, of which about 11 million were shared. Repertoires were generated with immunoSEQ multiplex PCR, while TCRdb's copy carries only in-frame clones and drops some. V and J calls plus clone size are reproduced from that table; the DNA served to infer D and trimming. The data show tens of thousands of clones, 80% seen once.

Sequenced material: PBMCs. The source of this sequence is a man aged 50-59 years in good health and CMV-seropositive. This chain connects TRBV9 to TRBJ2-2, with TRBD2 as a possible D gene (6 bases). The DNA of the CDR3 is TGTGCCAGCAGCGTAGGCCACGGAGGGGCCCCCGGGGAGCTGTTTTTT. It is translated as CASSVGHGGAPGELFF. The full variable domain, rest sourced from reference TRBV9 and TRBJ2-2, is DSGVTQTPKHLITATGQRVTLRCSPRSGDLSVYWYQQSLDQGLQFLIQYYNGEERAKGNILERFSAQQFPDLHSELNLSSLELGDSALYFCASSVGHGGAPGELFFGEGSRLTVL.